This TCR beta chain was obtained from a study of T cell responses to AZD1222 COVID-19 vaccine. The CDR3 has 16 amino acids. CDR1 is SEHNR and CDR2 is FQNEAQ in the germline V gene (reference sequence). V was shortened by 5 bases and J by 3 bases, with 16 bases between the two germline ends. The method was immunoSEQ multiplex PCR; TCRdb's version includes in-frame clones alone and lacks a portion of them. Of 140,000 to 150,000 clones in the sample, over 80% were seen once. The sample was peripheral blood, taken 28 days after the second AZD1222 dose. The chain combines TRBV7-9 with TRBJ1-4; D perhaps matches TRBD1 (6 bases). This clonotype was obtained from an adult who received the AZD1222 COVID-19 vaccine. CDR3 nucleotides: TGTGCCAGCAGCACCACAGGGTGGGGCCCTAATGAAAAACTGTTTTTT. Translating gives CASSTTGWGPNEKLFF.